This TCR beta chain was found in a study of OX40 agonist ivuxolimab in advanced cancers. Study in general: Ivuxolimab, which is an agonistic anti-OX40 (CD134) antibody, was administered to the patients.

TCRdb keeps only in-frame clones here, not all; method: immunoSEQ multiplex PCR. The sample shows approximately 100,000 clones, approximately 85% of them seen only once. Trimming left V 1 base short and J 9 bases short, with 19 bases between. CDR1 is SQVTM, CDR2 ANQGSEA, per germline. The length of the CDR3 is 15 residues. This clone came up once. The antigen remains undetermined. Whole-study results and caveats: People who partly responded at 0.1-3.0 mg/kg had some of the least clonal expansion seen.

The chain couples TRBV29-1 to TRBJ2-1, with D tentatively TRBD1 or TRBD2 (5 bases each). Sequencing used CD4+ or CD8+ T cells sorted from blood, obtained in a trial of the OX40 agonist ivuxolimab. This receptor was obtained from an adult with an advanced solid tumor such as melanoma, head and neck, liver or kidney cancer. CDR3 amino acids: CSVEGLPGTYGEQFF. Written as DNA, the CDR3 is TGCAGCGTTGAAGGTCTTCCCGGGACCTACGGTGAGCAGTTCTTC.